These 14 T cell receptor beta chains were sequenced from one sample in a study of OX40 agonist ivuxolimab in advanced cancers. The table came from immunoSEQ multiplex PCR; TCRdb's copy has only in-frame clones and leaves some out. Of approximately 67,000 clones in the sample, 80% are singletons; the top ten hold 8.2%. The specimen comprised CD4+ or CD8+ T cells sorted from blood, sampled in a trial of the OX40 agonist ivuxolimab. The receptors stem from an adult with an advanced solid tumor such as melanoma, head and neck, liver or kidney cancer.

This clone was recorded a few times. This sequence joins TRBV6-1 and TRBJ1-2, with D unresolved. Trimming left V 5 bases short and J 4 bases short, with 5 bases between. CDR3 size: 11 residues. The germline V gene encodes CDR1 MNHNS and CDR2 SASEGT. The CDR3 reads CASSPAYGYTF. CDR3 DNA: TGTGCCAGCAGTCCGGCCTATGGCTACACCTTC.

J is TRBJ1-2 and V is TRBV6-6; D ambiguous. CDR1 is MNHNY and CDR2 is SVGAGI in the germline V gene (reference sequence). This CDR3 is 16 amino acids long. V was trimmed by 4 bases and J by 4 bases, leaving 19 bases between them. CDR3 region: CASSSSDGSISYGYTF. CDR3 coding DNA: TGTGCCAGCAGTTCATCGGACGGATCTATTTCCTATGGCTACACCTTC.

The chain joins TRBV7-2 to TRBJ2-3; TRBD2 matches at 14 bases. With V trimmed by 5 bases and J by 7 bases, 8 bases remained unmatched. The germline V gene encodes CDR1 SGHTA and CDR2 FQGNSA. The CDR3 has 16 amino acids. CDR3 nucleotides: TGTGCCAGCAGCCCGCCGGGGACTAGCGGGGGTTATACGCAGTATTTT. Translating it yields CASSPPGTSGGYTQYF.

J is TRBJ2-5 and V is TRBV7-9; weak D call: TRBD2 (6 bases). The CDR3 covers 15 residues. Trimming cost V 7 bases and J 0 bases, with 15 bases left between them. Germline V gene lookup returns CDR1 SEHNR and CDR2 FQNEAQ (reference sequence). DNA for the CDR3: TGTGCCAGCACCTTTTCCCGACTAGACCAAGAGACCCAGTACTTC. Translated: CASTFSRLDQETQYF.

In its sample, this clone was seen a few times. The chain uses TRBV2 and TRBJ1-2; 9 bases are a match to TRBD1. CDR3 length: 13 amino acids. After removal of 2 bases from V and 8 bases from J, the junction contained 3 bases not matched to a gene. Germline lookup yields CDR1 SNHLY and CDR2 FYNNEI. CDR3 region: CASSESGQGGYTF. The DNA of the CDR3 is TGTGCCAGCAGTGAATCAGGACAGGGGGGCTACACCTTC.

The chain links TRBV6-6 to TRBJ2-3, with TRBD2 matching 8 bases. From germline, CDR1 is MNHNY and CDR2 SVGAGI (reference sequence). The CDR3 has 14 amino acids. V dropped 2 bases and J dropped 6; count of bases not matched to a gene: 4. Here the CDR3 reads CASSYDGRVDTQYF. Written as DNA, the CDR3 is TGTGCCAGCAGTTACGACGGGAGGGTGGATACGCAGTATTTT.

This chain joins TRBV20-1 and TRBJ2-7; no reliable D call. V shed 0 bases and J shed 6 bases, with 6 bases lying between them. The CDR3 runs 11 residues. CDR1 is DFQATT, CDR2 SNEGSKA, per germline (reference sequence). The CDR3 here is CSARDVGEQYF. CDR3 DNA sequence: TGCAGTGCTAGAGATGTGGGCGAGCAGTACTTC.

This chain uses TRBV29-1 with TRBJ2-2; D gene uncertain. The CDR3 length is 12 residues. CDR1 SQVTM and CDR2 ANQGSEA come from the germline V gene. V was cut by 8 bases and J by 7 bases, with 14 bases left in between. The CDR3 sequence is CSISVPGGELFF. For the CDR3, the DNA is TGCAGCATCTCTGTTCCGGGCGGGGAGCTGTTTTTT.

The chain links TRBV9 to TRBJ2-3, with TRBD2 matching over 15 bases. Germline-derived CDR1 and CDR2 are SGDLS and YYNGEE. The CDR3 extends over 16 amino acids. Unmatched junction bases numbered 5, after V lost 4 bases and J lost 5 bases. This CDR3 is CASSLGLAGGKDTQYF. DNA of the CDR3: TGTGCCAGCAGCCTGGGACTAGCGGGGGGTAAAGATACGCAGTATTTT.

The chain uses TRBV7-2 and TRBJ2-3; either TRBD1 or TRBD2 may fit D (6 bases each). The CDR3 has 17 amino acids. Germline lookup yields CDR1 SGHTA and CDR2 FQGNSA. V dropped 8 bases and J dropped 2 bases, with 23 bases sitting between them. CDR3 residues: CASGPGSGSGATDTQYF. CDR3 sequence (DNA): TGTGCCAGCGGCCCGGGTAGCGGCTCGGGGGCCACAGATACGCAGTATTTT.

The V and J genes are TRBV19 and TRBJ1-2; 7 positions match TRBD1. This CDR3 comprises 13 residues. The trim removed 3 bases at V and 8 bases at J, leaving 6 bases unmatched. Germline CDR1 is LNHDA and CDR2 is SQIVND (reference sequence). The CDR3 DNA is TGTGCCAGTAGTATCCCGACAGGGCCCGGCTACACCTTC. This gives the protein CASSIPTGPGYTF.

V gene TRBV10-1 combines with J gene TRBJ2-7; D remains unclear. Germline-derived CDR1 and CDR2 are WNHNN and SYGVQD (reference sequence). The CDR3 loop spans 16 amino acids. V was cut by 3 bases and J by 0 bases, with 15 bases left in between. The CDR3 DNA follows: TGCGCCAGCAGTGATCGGGCCTCCGATCTCTCCTACGAGCAGTACGTC. Protein sequence: CASSDRASDLSYEQYV.

This chain uses TRBV11-2 with TRBJ2-6, with D unclear. V shed 3 bases and J shed 4 bases, with 7 bases lying between them. The CDR3 spans 14 residues. In germline, CDR1 is SGHAT, CDR2 FQNNGV. The CDR3 is CASSFGGGANVLTF. DNA of the CDR3: TGTGCCAGCAGCTTCGGTGGCGGGGCCAACGTCCTGACTTTC.

The chain is built from TRBV7-2 and TRBJ2-5; 12 bases are a match to TRBD2. The CDR3 is 16 residues long. Losses at the gene ends were 1 base for V and 9 bases for J; bases not matched to a gene: 9. CDR1 and CDR2 from the germline V gene are SGHTA and FQGNSA. This CDR3 is CASSLGSSGRAQPQYF. For the CDR3, the DNA is TGTGCCAGCAGCTTAGGTTCTAGCGGGAGGGCCCAACCCCAGTACTTC.